This TCR beta chain was retrieved from a study of CD8+CD57+ T cells in acquired aplastic anemia (dated by TCRdb to the late 2010s). Regarding the complete study: DNA extracted from sorted CD4+ and CD8+ cells had a mean of about 3 ug, with a range of roughly 0.2 to 30 ug. Healthy donor samples averaged approximately 10 million reads for CD4+ and under 12 million for CD8+ cells. Points the paper makes about the study in general: About 28 CD8+ CDR3 sequences were found in both patients and controls but appeared to be highly expressed in patients and within the immunodominant clones of the patients. Patients and healthy controls showed no significant difference in CD8+ Simpson's diversity (P=0.060).

In the study, sorted CD4+ and CD8+ blood T cells from patients with severe aplastic anemia and from healthy subjects underwent deep sequencing of TCR repertoires. Ficoll-Paque density gradient centrifugation was used to isolate peripheral blood mononuclear cells. Before DNA extraction, CD4+ and CD8+ T cells were sorted by FACS or by magnetic beads. With respect to this clonotype: Its recognized antigen is unknown. Qualities for individual bases were not recorded, and no much larger clone is one base off.

Genomic DNA was used as template for profiling of TCR beta VDJ combinations and CDR3 sequences. An Illumina HiSeq 2000 was the platform used for TCR repertoire sequencing. Under the source paper's analysis protocol: TRBV/TRBJ rearrangement plots, CDR3 size and DJ length profiles, and Simpson's diversity index were used to assess repertoires. Whichever DNA sequence was most abundant in the deep sequencing data was defined as the immunodominant clone. CDR3 amino acid sequences were checked for sharing across subjects and were also compared against the VDJdb database and published repertoires. TCRdb redid the processing of the public reads, applying fastp at Q25 and MiXCR, and retained in-frame beta chains. Rows matching on CDR3 protein sequence are summarized as one entry with the most common DNA and genes. The V and J calls reflect TCRdb's pipeline rather than the authors' work. Here the sample has around 400,000 distinct CDR3 sequences; 65% to 80% occur a single time. Of the sample, under 4.5% is held by the ten largest clones.

The CDR3, cysteine through phenylalanine, is 15 amino acids long. Only the CDR3 region is kept as DNA, spanning 45 bases read in frame from base 1. In the germline V gene (reference sequence), CDR1 corresponds to SGHNT and CDR2 to YYREEE. Compared with germline, V lacks 4 bases and J lacks 5 bases; bases without a gene match: 12. This receptor was obtained from a human donor in good health, serving as a control. Recombination connected TRBV5-4 to TRBJ2-7, and TRBD1 matches 7 of the central bases. Sequenced sample: sorted CD4+, CD8+, or CD8+CD57+ T cells (not recorded which) from PBMCs. At the DNA level, the sequence is TGTGCCAGCAGCCACAGGGGAAGGGTTGGCCACGAGCAGTACTTC. This encodes CASSHRGRVGHEQYF.